The 17 T cell receptor beta chains given below trace back to one sample, sequenced in a study of shared clonotypes between healthy human individuals. Profiled with immunoSEQ multiplex PCR; TCRdb holds only in-frame clones, not every one. The data contain about a million clones, around three quarters of them singletons. Material for sequencing was memory CD4+ T cells from PBMCs. Indicated subset: CD45RA-negative fraction. These receptors were obtained from a man aged 18 to 30 in good health. Some clones in this sample may be carry-over from other donors' samples.

The J gene is TRBJ2-5, the V gene TRBV5-5, with D possibly called TRBD1 or TRBD2 (5 bases each). The V gene lost 5 bases and the J gene lost 7 bases, with 15 bases spanning the gap. Germline CDR1 SGHKS, CDR2 YYEKEE (reference sequence). There are 13 residues in the CDR3. The CDR3 DNA follows: TGTGCCAGCAGTTCAGGGTTTCGGGGGACCCAGTACTTC. Translating it yields CASSSGFRGTQYF.

The chain employs TRBV27 and TRBJ2-6; no clear D. This CDR3 spans 18 amino acids. Deletions cut 2 bases from V and 1 base from J, with 15 bases between. Germline V gene data show CDR1 as MNHEY and CDR2 as SMNVEV (reference sequence). As DNA, the CDR3 is TGTGCCAGCAGTTTAAGGATAATACAGCAATCTGGGGCCAACGTCCTGACTTTC. Protein: CASSLRIIQQSGANVLTF.

This clone was found many times. Because the CDR3 is missing its conserved closing phenylalanine or tryptophan, this is likely a read error. The chain employs TRBV30 and TRBJ1-2, with D uncertain. Germline V gives CDR1 GTSNPN, CDR2 SVGIG (reference sequence). Trimming stripped 0 bases from V and 4 bases from J, with 9 bases between. The CDR3 has 13 amino acids. DNA of the CDR3: TGTGCCTGGAGTGTTCACAGAACCTATGGCTACACCTTA. Residues: CAWSVHRTYGYTL.

The rearrangement links TRBV5-5 to TRBJ2-5, with a weak D call TRBD2 (5 bases). Trimming shortened V by 3 bases and J by 4 bases, and 13 bases separated the two germline ends. Germline-derived CDR1 and CDR2 are SGHKS and YYEKEE (reference sequence). This CDR3 has 14 amino acids. CDR3 sequence reads: CASSSGWSPETQYF. The CDR3 DNA reads as TGTGCCAGCAGCTCGGGGTGGAGCCCAGAGACCCAGTACTTC.

The genes are TRBV28 and TRBJ1-5; 7 nucleotides line up with TRBD1. Per the germline V gene, CDR1 is MDHEN and CDR2 is SYDVKM. V trimming: 3 bases; J trimming: 3 bases; junction bases outside the gene matches: 8. The CDR3 runs 16 residues. CDR3 in amino acids: CASSLPQGRANQPQHF. The DNA of the CDR3 is TGTGCCAGCAGTTTGCCACAGGGGAGGGCCAATCAGCCCCAGCATTTT.

This clone was counted once. This rearrangement joins TRBV20-1 to TRBJ2-7; D is undetermined. This CDR3 has 11 amino acids. CDR1 is DFQATT and CDR2 is SNEGSKA in the germline V gene (reference sequence). The V gene lost 1 base and the J gene lost 6 bases, with 7 bases spanning the gap. The chain's CDR3 is CSARGSIEQYF. CDR3 nucleotide sequence: TGCAGTGCTAGAGGATCAATCGAGCAGTACTTC.

Comment on this clone: The sample contains more than one DNA sequence encoding this CDR3. The chain employs TRBV5-1 and TRBJ2-5, with D perhaps matching TRBD1 or TRBD2 (5 bases each). The V end was cut by 3 bases, the J end by 3 bases, with 15 bases between. Germline V lookup: CDR1 SGHRS, CDR2 YFSETQ. The CDR3 sequence is 15 residues long. The CDR3 DNA reads TGCGCCAGCAGCTCTGCCGGGACGGGTGAAGAGACCCAGTACTTC. Translated: CASSSAGTGEETQYF.

This rearrangement joins TRBV6-1 to TRBJ2-7; D unclear. CDR3 size: 14 residues. The germline V and J ends were trimmed by 2 bases and 0 bases, with 8 bases remaining between them. The germline CDR1 and CDR2 sequences are MNHNS and SASEGT. DNA for the CDR3: TGTGCCAGCAGTGAACTAGGCACCTCCTACGAGCAGTACTTC. This gives the protein CASSELGTSYEQYF.

The table lists this clone with a few counts. The chain is built from TRBV30 and TRBJ2-7; D perhaps matches TRBD1 (6 bases). Trimming removed 4 bases at V and 2 bases at J, with 18 bases between. From germline, CDR1 is GTSNPN and CDR2 SVGIG (reference sequence). The CDR3 is made up of 15 amino acids. CDR3 sequence reads: CAWTRKQGSPYEQYF. For the CDR3, the DNA is TGTGCCTGGACTAGAAAGCAGGGGTCACCCTACGAGCAGTACTTC.

V gene TRBV9 combines with J gene TRBJ1-3; no clear D gene. The ends were cut back, 0 bases at V and 0 bases at J, with 10 bases in the middle. Per germline, CDR1 SGDLS and CDR2 YYNGEE. The CDR3 length is 16 residues. CDR3 residues: CASSVEAPRSGNTIYF. For the CDR3, the DNA is TGTGCCAGCAGCGTAGAGGCACCACGCTCTGGAAACACCATATATTTT.

The gene calls are TRBV30 and TRBJ2-4, with D possibly TRBD1 on 6 matching bases. The CDR3 has 14 residues. Germline CDR1 and CDR2: GTSNPN and SVGIG (reference sequence). V dropped 4 bases and J dropped 3 bases, with 13 bases sitting between them. CDR3 sequence reads: CAWMGHPGKNIQYF. As DNA, the CDR3 is TGTGCCTGGATGGGACACCCAGGCAAAAACATTCAGTACTTC.

The chain carries TRBV6-1 and TRBJ2-3; no definite D call. V was pared by 6 bases and J by 1 base, with 5 bases between. CDR3 size: 12 residues. Germline V CDR1 and CDR2: MNHNS, SASEGT. CDR3 DNA: TGTGCCAGCAGGAGCGGCACAGATACGCAGTATTTT. Translation: CASRSGTDTQYF.

This clone has only one observation. The chain has TRBV6-1 and TRBJ1-2; possibly TRBD1 for D (5 bases). CDR1 is MNHNS and CDR2 is SASEGT in the germline V gene. The CDR3 covers 12 residues. The V end was cut by 7 bases, the J end by 4 bases, with 10 bases between. The CDR3 bases are TGTGCCAGCAATAGACAGTTCTATGGCTACACCTTC. It translates to CASNRQFYGYTF.

The genes are TRBV18 and TRBJ1-1; 8 bases agree with TRBD1. Trimming took 2 bases from V and 7 from J; bases not matched to a gene: 6. CDR1 is KGHSH and CDR2 is LQKENI in the germline V gene. The CDR3 is made up of 14 amino acids. The CDR3 DNA reads TGTGCCAGCTCACCAAACTTGGACAGGGTTGAAGCTTTCTTT. It specifies CASSPNLDRVEAFF. Drawing the rest from reference TRBV18 and TRBJ1-1, the complete variable domain is NAGVMQNPRHLVRRRGQEARLRCSPMKGHSHVYWYRQLPEEGLKFMVYLQKENIIDESGMPKERFSAEFPKEGPSILRIQQVVRGDSAAYFCASSPNLDRVEAFFGQGTRLTVV.

This clone was picked up a small number of times. The V and J genes are TRBV21-1 and TRBJ2-5; TRBD2, the D gene given by the table, was not confirmed from the DNA. TRBV21-1 is classified as a pseudogene. The CDR3 runs to 15 residues. The CDR3 DNA sequence: TGTGCCAGCAGGGGGGGACGGATGCTAGGGGAGACCCAGTACTTC. Amino acid sequence: CASRGGRMLGETQYF.

The sample holds many counts of this clone. This chain connects TRBV5-1 to TRBJ2-1; 8 bases agree with TRBD1. CDR3 size: 18 residues. Per germline, CDR1 SGHRS and CDR2 YFSETQ. Trimming cost V 1 base and J 6 bases; bases outside gene matches: 15. CDR3 in amino acids: CASSLRPFGQGTSNEQFF. CDR3 sequence (DNA): TGCGCCAGCAGCTTGAGGCCGTTTGGACAGGGCACCAGCAATGAGCAGTTCTTC.

This chain uses TRBV4-2 with TRBJ1-5; TRBD1 matches 10 bases. V dropped 1 base and J dropped 0; count of bases not matched to a gene: 3. The germline CDR1 and CDR2 sequences are LGHNA and YNFKEQ. The CDR3 runs to 17 residues. This chain's CDR3 is CASSQVGQGNSNQPQHF. In DNA, the CDR3 is TGTGCCAGCAGCCAAGTGGGACAGGGGAATAGCAATCAGCCCCAGCATTTT.